The 9 T cell receptor beta chains reported below all come from one sample, sequenced in a study of CD8+ T cells in alopecia areata. cDNA prepared by RNA extraction and subsequent reverse transcription served as the template for sequencing. Sequencing was performed with immunoSEQ multiplex PCR; in TCRdb, only in-frame clones are kept and a portion is missing. The table lists around 250,000 clones, about 68% of them singletons. This specimen was CD4+ T cells sorted from blood, taken at week 0. These TCRs come from a human donor with alopecia areata.

The chain is built from TRBV20-1 and TRBJ1-1; D gene ambiguous. V lost 7 bases and J lost 1, with 7 bases in between. The CDR3 length is 11 residues. Germline V gene lookup returns CDR1 DFQATT and CDR2 SNEGSKA (reference sequence). CDR3 in amino acids: CSELRNTEAFF. The CDR3 nucleotides read TGCAGTGAACTCCGGAACACTGAAGCTTTCTTT.

V usage is TRBV7-9 and J usage is TRBJ1-1; D remains ambiguous. This CDR3 has 15 amino acids. Per germline, CDR1 SEHNR and CDR2 FQNEAQ (reference sequence). The V end lost 0 bases, the J end lost 6 bases, and 14 bases lay between the germline ends. CDR3 sequence reads: CASSLARGPTAEAFF. The CDR3 DNA reads as TGTGCCAGCAGCTTAGCGAGAGGGCCGACGGCTGAAGCTTTCTTT.

With regard to this clone: The same CDR3 arises from other DNA sequences in this sample as well. The chain employs TRBV30 and TRBJ2-7, with D possibly being TRBD1 (5 bases). Trimming stripped 5 bases from V and 4 bases from J, with 6 bases between. Germline V gives CDR1 GTSNPN, CDR2 SVGIG (reference sequence). The CDR3 loop spans 10 amino acids. Written as DNA, the CDR3 is TGTGCCTGGGGACATTACGAGCAGTACTTC. Its translation is CAWGHYEQYF.

This clone occurred once. CDR3 sequence reads: CASSSQAVVSTGELFF. The DNA for the CDR3 is TGCGCCAGCAGCTCCCAGGCTGTGGTGAGCACCGGGGAGCTGTTTTTT. The chain links TRBV5-1 to TRBJ2-2; D gene uncertain. Germline V gene data show CDR1 as SGHRS and CDR2 as YFSETQ. V was clipped by 3 bases and J by 4 bases, with 16 bases between them. This CDR3 is 16 amino acids long. The whole variable domain, filled in from reference TRBV5-1 and TRBJ2-2, reads KAGVTQTPRYLIKTRGQQVTLSCSPISGHRSVSWYQQTPGQGLQFLFEYFSETQRNKGNFPGRFSGRQFSNSRSEMNVSTLELGDSALYLCASSSQAVVSTGELFFGEGSRLTVL.

This chain links TRBV29-1 with TRBJ2-7; TRBD2 agrees at 7 bases. Per the germline V gene, CDR1 is SQVTM and CDR2 is ANQGSEA. J lost 5 bases, V lost 7 bases, and 8 bases had no gene match. CDR3 length equals 12 residues. CDR3 sequence reads: CSAGRGGNEQYF. CDR3 bases: TGCAGCGCTGGACGGGGAGGGAACGAGCAGTACTTC.

This chain uses TRBV27 with TRBJ1-6, with D possibly being TRBD1 (5 bases). The germline gives CDR1 MNHEY, CDR2 SMNVEV (reference sequence). V lost 5 bases and J lost 7, with 18 bases in between. The CDR3 contains 16 residues. The CDR3 is CASSPWAQGPNSPLHF. The CDR3 DNA sequence: TGTGCCAGCAGTCCATGGGCCCAGGGACCAAATTCACCCCTCCACTTT.

This sequence joins TRBV7-2 and TRBJ1-1, with D possibly being TRBD1 (6 bases). V was trimmed by 2 bases and J by 0 bases, leaving 10 bases between them. CDR3 size: 15 residues. The germline V gene has CDR1 SGHTA and CDR2 FQGNSA. The CDR3 bases are TGTGCCAGCAGCTTAACAGGGACCATGAACACTGAAGCTTTCTTT. It translates to CASSLTGTMNTEAFF.

The V gene is TRBV30, the J gene TRBJ2-7; a possible D gene is TRBD2 (5 bases). Trimming took off 0 bases at V and 3 bases at J, with 9 bases between the two ends. From germline, CDR1 is GTSNPN and CDR2 SVGIG (reference sequence). The CDR3 runs to 13 residues. The CDR3: CAWSVRGLYEQYF. The CDR3 DNA reads TGTGCCTGGAGTGTACGCGGACTCTACGAGCAGTACTTC.

The chain couples TRBV29-1 to TRBJ2-7; D unclear. The ends were cut back, 0 bases at V and 3 bases at J, with 9 bases in the middle. Germline CDR1 and CDR2: SQVTM and ANQGSEA. The CDR3 covers 13 residues. CDR3 sequence reads: CSVEDRSNYEQYF. CDR3 nucleotides: TGCAGCGTTGAAGATCGGTCAAACTACGAGCAGTACTTC.